This TCR beta chain was sequenced in a study of Tregs in tolerant kidney transplant recipients. Thawed PBMCs were FACS-sorted into unstimulated CD4+CD25+CD127- regulatory T cells, CD4+CD25- non-regulatory cells, CD4 and CD8 cells. As concerns this clone: No antigen is known for it.

Generated by immunoSEQ multiplex PCR, the TCRdb table keeps only in-frame clones and is missing some. The data show approximately 99,000 clones, 90% seen once. V was cut by 1 base and J by 0 bases, with 9 bases left in between. This CDR3 has 15 residues. Germline V gene lookup returns CDR1 SGHTA and CDR2 FQGNSA. Study outcomes and limitations: Antigen-driven expansion was suggested because donor-specific Tregs expanded more than all Tregs in tolerant patients. Validation in larger populations is needed because few patients were studied.

The V call is TRBV7-2, the J call TRBJ1-1, with D maybe TRBD1 (6 bases). The specimen was CD4+ T cells from blood, collected before the transplant. This sequence originates from a human donor who received a combined kidney and bone marrow transplant. The CDR3 is CASSLGPGVNTEAFF. The CDR3 region has the DNA TGTGCCAGCAGCTTAGGTCCAGGGGTGAACACTGAAGCTTTCTTT.